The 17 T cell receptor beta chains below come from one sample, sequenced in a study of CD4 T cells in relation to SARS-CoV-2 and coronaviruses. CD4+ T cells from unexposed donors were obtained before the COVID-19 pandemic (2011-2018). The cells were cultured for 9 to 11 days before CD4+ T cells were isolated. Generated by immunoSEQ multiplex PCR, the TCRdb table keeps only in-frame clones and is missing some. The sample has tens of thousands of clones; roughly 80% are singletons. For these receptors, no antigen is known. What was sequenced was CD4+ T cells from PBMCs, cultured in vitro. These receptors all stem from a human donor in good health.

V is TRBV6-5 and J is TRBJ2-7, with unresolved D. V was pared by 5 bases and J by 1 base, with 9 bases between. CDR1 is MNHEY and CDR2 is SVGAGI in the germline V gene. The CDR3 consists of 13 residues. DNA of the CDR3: TGTGCCAGCAGTCAAACTGGTTCCTACGAGCAGTACTTC. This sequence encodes CASSQTGSYEQYF.

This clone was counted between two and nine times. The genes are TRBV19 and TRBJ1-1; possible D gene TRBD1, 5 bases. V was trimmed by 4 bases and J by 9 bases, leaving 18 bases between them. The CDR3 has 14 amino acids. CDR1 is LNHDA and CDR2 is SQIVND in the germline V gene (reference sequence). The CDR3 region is CASSKAWGNTKAFF. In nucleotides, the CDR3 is TGTGCCAGTAGTAAGGCGTGGGGGAATACTAAAGCTTTCTTT. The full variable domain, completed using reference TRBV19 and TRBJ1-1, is DGGITQSPKYLFRKEGQNVTLSCEQNLNHDAMYWYRQDPGQGLRLIYYSQIVNDFQKGDIAEGYSVSREKKESFPLTVTSAQKNPTAFYLCASSKAWGNTKAFFGQGTRLTVV.

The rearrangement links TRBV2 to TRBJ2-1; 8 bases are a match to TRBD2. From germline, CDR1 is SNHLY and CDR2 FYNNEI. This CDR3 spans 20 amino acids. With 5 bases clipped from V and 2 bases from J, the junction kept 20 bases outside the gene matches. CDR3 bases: TGTGCCAGCAGTCGCACGAATACACAAACTAGCGGTTCGACCTACAATGAGCAGTTCTTC. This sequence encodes CASSRTNTQTSGSTYNEQFF.

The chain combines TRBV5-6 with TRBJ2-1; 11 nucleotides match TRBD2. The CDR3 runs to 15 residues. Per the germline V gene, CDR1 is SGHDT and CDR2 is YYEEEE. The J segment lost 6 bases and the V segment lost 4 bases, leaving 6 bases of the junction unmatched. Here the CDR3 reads CASSHFLAGGNEQFF. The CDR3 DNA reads TGTGCCAGCAGCCATTTTCTAGCGGGAGGCAATGAGCAGTTCTTC.

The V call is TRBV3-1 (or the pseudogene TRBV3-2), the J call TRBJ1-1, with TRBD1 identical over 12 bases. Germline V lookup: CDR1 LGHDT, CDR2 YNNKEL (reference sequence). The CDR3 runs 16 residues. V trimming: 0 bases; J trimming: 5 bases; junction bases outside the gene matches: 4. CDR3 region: CASSQEGQGAWTEAFF. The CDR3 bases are TGTGCCAGCAGCCAAGAGGGACAGGGGGCATGGACTGAAGCTTTCTTT.

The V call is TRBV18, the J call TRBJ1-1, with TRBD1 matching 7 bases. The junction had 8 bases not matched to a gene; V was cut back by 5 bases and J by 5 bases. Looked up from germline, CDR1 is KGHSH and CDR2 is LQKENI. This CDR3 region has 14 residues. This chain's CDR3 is CASSALTGKTEAFF. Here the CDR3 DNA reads TGTGCCAGCTCAGCCCTGACAGGGAAAACTGAAGCTTTCTTT.

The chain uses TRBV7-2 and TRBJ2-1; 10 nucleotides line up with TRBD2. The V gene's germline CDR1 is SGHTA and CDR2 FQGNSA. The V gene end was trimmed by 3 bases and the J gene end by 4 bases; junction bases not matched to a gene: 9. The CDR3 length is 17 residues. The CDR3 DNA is TGTGCCAGCAGCTTGAGACTAGCGGGTTTAAGTTACAATGAGCAGTTCTTC. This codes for CASSLRLAGLSYNEQFF.

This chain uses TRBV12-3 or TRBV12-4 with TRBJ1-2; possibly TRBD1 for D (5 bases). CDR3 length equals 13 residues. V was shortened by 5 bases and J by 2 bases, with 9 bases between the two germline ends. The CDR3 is CASSKTENYGYTF. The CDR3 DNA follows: TGTGCCAGCAGTAAGACAGAGAACTATGGCTACACCTTC.

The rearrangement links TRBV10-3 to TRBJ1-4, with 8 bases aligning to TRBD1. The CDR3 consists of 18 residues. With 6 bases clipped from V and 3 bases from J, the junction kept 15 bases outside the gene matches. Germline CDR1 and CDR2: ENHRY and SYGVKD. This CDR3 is CAIRRGTGGLAANEKLFF. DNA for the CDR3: TGTGCCATCAGACGCGGGACAGGAGGCTTGGCGGCTAATGAAAAACTGTTTTTT.

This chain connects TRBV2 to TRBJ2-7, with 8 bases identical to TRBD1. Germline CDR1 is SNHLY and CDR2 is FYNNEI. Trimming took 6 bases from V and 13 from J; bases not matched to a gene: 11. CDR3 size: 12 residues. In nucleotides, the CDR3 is TGTGCCAGCAGGGCGGACAGGGTGGTGATTTACTTC. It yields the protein CASRADRVVIYF.

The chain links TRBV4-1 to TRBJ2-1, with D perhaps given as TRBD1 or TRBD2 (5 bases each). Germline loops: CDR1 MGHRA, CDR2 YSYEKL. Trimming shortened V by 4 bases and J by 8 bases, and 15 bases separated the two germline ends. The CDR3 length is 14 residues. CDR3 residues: CASSLVGMGDEQFF. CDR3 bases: TGCGCCAGCAGCCTCGTGGGGATGGGGGATGAGCAGTTCTTC.

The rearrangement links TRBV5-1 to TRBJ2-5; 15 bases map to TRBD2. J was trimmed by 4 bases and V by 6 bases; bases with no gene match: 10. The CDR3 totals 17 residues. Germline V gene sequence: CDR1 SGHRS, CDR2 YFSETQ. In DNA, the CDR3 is TGCGCCAGCACGTCGTCCGGGACTAGCGGGAGGCCAGAGACCCAGTACTTC. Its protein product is CASTSSGTSGRPETQYF.

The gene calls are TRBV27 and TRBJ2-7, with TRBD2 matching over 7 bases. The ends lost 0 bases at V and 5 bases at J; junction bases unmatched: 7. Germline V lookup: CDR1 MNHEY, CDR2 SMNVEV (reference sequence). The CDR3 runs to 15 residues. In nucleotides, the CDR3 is TGTGCCAGCAGTTTATCGATCGGGGGGAATAACGAGCAGTACTTC. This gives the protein CASSLSIGGNNEQYF.

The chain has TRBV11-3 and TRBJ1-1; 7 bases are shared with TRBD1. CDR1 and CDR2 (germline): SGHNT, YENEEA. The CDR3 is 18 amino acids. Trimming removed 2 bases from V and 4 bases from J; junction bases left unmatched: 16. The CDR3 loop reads CASSLLFIRGARFTEAFF. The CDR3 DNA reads TGTGCCAGCAGCTTATTGTTCATCAGGGGGGCGCGGTTCACTGAAGCTTTCTTT.

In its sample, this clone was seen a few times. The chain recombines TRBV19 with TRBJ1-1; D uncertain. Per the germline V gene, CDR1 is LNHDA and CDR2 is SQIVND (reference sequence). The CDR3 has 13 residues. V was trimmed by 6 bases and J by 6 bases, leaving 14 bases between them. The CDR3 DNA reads TGTGCCAGTAGCCGAGATGGTATCGCTGAAGCTTTCTTT. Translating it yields CASSRDGIAEAFF. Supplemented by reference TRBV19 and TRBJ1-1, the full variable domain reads DGGITQSPKYLFRKEGQNVTLSCEQNLNHDAMYWYRQDPGQGLRLIYYSQIVNDFQKGDIAEGYSVSREKKESFPLTVTSAQKNPTAFYLCASSRDGIAEAFFGQGTRLTVV.

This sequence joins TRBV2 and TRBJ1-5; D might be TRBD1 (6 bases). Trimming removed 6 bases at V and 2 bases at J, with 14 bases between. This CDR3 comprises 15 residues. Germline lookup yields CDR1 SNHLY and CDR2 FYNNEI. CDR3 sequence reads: CASRVDRARNQPQHF. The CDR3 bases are TGTGCCAGCAGGGTGGACAGAGCTCGCAATCAGCCCCAGCATTTT.

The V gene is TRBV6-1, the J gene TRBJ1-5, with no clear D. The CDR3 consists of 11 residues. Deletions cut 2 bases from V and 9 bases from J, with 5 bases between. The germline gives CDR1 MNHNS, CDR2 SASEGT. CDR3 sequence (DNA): TGTGCCAGCAGTGAACTGGGGCCCCAGCATTTT. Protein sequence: CASSELGPQHF.